What follows is one TCR beta chain and its context. Antigen: not known. V shed 4 bases and J 6 bases; nucleotides not matched to a gene: 5. The V gene's germline CDR1 is SNHLY and CDR2 FYNNEI. The CDR3 runs 14 residues. This entry belongs to a study of long-term antiretroviral therapy in people with HIV. Overall study context: When the earliest samples were collected, ART was typically delayed until CD4 counts fell. Points from the study as a whole: Collection spanned 2004 to 2017; ART regimens may be less effective than current ones.

An immunoSEQ assay, version v3.0, was performed at survey level. Samples were sequenced targeting roughly 35,000-50,000 T-cell genomes each. Sequencing used immunoSEQ multiplex PCR; TCRdb keeps in-frame clones, though not all of them. The sample records some 24,000 clones, 87% being singletons. Participants who had HIV were, without exception, treated in the United States. The receptor was isolated from a man aged 45-65 years with HIV. The sequences come from unsorted PBMCs, collected 1.8 years before starting antiretroviral therapy. The rearrangement uses TRBV2 and TRBJ1-5; 8 bases fit TRBD1. The CDR3, as DNA: TGTGCCAGCAGTGTTTCGACAGGGGTTCAGCCCCAGCATTTT. Protein product: CASSVSTGVQPQHF.